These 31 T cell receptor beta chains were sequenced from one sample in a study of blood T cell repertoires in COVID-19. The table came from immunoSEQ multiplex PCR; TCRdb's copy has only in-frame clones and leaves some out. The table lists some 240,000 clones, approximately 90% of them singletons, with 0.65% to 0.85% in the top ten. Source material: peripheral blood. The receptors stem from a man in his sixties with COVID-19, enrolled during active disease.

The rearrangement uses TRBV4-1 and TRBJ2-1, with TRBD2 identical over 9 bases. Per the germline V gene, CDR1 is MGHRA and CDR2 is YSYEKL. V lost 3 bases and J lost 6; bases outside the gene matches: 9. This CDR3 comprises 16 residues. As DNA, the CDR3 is TGCGCCAGCAGCCAGGGGACTAGCAGGCGAGGCAATGAGCAGTTCTTC. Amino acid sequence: CASSQGTSRRGNEQFF.

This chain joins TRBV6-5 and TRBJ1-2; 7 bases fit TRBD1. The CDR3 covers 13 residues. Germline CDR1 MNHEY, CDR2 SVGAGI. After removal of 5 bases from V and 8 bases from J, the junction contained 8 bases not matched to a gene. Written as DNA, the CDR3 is TGTGCCAGCAGTAACAACCGGGACAGCGGCTACACCTTC. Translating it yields CASSNNRDSGYTF.

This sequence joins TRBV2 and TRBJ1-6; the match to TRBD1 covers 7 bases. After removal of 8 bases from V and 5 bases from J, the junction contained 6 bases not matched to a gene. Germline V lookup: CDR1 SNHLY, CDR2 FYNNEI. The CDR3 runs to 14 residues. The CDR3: CASGSGTDNSPLHF. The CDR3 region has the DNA TGTGCCAGCGGCTCGGGGACAGATAATTCACCCCTCCACTTT.

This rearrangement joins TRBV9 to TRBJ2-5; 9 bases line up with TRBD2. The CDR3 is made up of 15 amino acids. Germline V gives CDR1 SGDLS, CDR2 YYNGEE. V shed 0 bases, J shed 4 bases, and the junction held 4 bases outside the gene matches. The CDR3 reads CASSVGAGGRETQYF. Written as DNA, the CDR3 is TGTGCCAGCAGCGTAGGGGCGGGAGGGCGAGAGACCCAGTACTTC.

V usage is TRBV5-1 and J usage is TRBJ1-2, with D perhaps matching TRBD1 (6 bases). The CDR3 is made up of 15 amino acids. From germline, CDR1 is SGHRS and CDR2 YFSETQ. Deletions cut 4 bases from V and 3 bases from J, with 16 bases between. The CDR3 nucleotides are TGCGCCAGCAGCGAAGGACAGTTGTTTGACTATGGCTACACCTTC. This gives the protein CASSEGQLFDYGYTF.

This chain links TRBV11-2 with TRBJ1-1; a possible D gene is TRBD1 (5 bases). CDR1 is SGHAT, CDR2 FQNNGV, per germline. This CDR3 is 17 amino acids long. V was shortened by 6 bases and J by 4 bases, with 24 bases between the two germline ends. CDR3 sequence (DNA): TGTGCCAGCAGGGGGGGGGATCCGCCCTTAAATGGCACTGAAGCTTTCTTT. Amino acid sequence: CASRGGDPPLNGTEAFF.

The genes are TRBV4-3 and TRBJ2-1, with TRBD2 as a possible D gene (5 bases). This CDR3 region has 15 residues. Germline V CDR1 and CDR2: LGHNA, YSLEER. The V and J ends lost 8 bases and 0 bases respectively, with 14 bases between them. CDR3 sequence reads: CASSLAESSYNEQFF. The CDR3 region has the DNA TGCGCCAGCTCCCTAGCTGAGAGCTCCTACAATGAGCAGTTCTTC.

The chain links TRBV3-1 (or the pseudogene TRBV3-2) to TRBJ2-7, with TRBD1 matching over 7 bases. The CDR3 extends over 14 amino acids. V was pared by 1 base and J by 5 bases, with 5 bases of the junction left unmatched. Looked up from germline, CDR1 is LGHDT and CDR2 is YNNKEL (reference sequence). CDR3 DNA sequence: TGTGCCAGCAGCCAAGGAGGGGGCTTCCACGAGCAGTACTTC. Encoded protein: CASSQGGGFHEQYF.

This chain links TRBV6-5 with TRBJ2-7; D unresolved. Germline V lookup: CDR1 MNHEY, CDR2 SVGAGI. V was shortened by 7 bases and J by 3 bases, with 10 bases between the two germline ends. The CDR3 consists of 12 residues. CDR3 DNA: TGTGCCAGCACTAGGAACGGCTACGAGCAGTACTTC. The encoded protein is CASTRNGYEQYF.

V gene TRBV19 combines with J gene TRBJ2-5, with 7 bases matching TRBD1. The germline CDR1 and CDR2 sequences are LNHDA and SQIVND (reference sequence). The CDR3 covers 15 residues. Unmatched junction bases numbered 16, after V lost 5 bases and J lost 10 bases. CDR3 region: CASSLGDRHGSVQYF. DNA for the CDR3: TGTGCCAGTAGTTTGGGGGACAGACATGGTTCGGTCCAGTACTTC.

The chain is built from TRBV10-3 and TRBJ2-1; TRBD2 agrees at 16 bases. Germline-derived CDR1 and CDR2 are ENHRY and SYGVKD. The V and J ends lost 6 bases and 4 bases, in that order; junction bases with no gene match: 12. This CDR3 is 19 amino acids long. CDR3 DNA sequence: TGTGCCATCAGGGGGGCAGGGACTAGCGGGAGGGCGTATTACAATGAGCAGTTCTTC. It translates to CAIRGAGTSGRAYYNEQFF.

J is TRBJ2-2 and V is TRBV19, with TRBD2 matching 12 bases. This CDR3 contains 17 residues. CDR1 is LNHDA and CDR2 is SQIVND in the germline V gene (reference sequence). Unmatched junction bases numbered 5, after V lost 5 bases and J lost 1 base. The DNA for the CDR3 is TGTGCCAGTAGTCTGCGGACTAGCGGGGTGAACACCGGGGAGCTGTTTTTT. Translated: CASSLRTSGVNTGELFF.

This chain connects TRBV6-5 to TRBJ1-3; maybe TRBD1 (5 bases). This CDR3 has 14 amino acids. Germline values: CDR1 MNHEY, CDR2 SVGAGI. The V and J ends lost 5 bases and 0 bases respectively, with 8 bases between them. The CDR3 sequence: CASSQGGSGNTIYF. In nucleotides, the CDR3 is TGTGCCAGCAGTCAGGGTGGCTCTGGAAACACCATATATTTT.

The CDR3 spells CASSPRGRQGAYEQYF. In DNA, the CDR3 is TGTGCCAGCAGCCCCCGAGGGAGGCAGGGGGCTTACGAGCAGTACTTC. The rearrangement links TRBV3-1 (or the pseudogene TRBV3-2) to TRBJ2-7; TRBD1 aligns across 8 bases. Germline CDR1 is LGHDT and CDR2 is YNNKEL (reference sequence). The CDR3 sequence is 16 residues long. The V gene end was trimmed by 4 bases and the J gene end by 4 bases; junction bases not matched to a gene: 12.

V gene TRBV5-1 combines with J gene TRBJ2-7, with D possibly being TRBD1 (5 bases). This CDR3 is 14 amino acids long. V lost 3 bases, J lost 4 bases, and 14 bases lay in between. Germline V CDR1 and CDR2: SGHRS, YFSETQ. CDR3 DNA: TGCGCCAGCAGCTCGACAGAATGGCGGTACGAGCAGTACTTC. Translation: CASSSTEWRYEQYF.

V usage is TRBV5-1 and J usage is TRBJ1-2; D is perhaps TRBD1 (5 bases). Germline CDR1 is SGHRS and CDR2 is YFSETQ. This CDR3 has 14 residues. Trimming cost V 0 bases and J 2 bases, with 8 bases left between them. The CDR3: CASSLVPGNYGYTF. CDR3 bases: TGCGCCAGCAGCTTGGTCCCAGGGAACTATGGCTACACCTTC.

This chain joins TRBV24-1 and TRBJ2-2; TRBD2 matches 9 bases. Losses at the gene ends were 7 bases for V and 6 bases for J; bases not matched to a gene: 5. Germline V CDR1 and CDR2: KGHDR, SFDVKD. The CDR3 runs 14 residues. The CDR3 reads CATSGTSKAGELFF. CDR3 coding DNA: TGTGCCACCAGCGGGACTAGCAAAGCCGGGGAGCTGTTTTTT.

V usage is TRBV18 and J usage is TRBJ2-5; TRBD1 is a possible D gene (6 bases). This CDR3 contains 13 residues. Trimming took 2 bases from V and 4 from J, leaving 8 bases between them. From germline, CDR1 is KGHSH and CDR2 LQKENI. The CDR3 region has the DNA TGTGCCAGCTCACCAGGACAGATAGAGACCCAGTACTTC. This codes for CASSPGQIETQYF. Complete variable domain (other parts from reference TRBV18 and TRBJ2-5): NAGVMQNPRHLVRRRGQEARLRCSPMKGHSHVYWYRQLPEEGLKFMVYLQKENIIDESGMPKERFSAEFPKEGPSILRIQQVVRGDSAAYFCASSPGQIETQYFGPGTRLLVL.

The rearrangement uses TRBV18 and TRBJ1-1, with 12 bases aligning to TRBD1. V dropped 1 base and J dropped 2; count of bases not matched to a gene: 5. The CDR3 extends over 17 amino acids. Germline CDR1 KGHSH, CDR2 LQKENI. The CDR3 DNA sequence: TGTGCCAGCTCACCACTGGGGACAGGGGGCCTAAACACTGAAGCTTTCTTT. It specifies CASSPLGTGGLNTEAFF.

CDR3 nucleotide sequence: TGTGCCAGCCCCCGGGGGGAGCTGTTTTTT. This encodes CASPRGELFF. This sequence joins TRBV27 and TRBJ2-2, with D unclear. Trimming left V 8 bases short and J 8 bases short, with 6 bases between. The CDR3 spans 10 residues. In germline, CDR1 is MNHEY, CDR2 SMNVEV (reference sequence).

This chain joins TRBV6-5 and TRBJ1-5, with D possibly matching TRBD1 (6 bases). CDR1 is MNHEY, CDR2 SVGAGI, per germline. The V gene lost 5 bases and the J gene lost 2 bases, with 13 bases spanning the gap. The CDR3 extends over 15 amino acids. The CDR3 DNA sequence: TGTGCCAGCAGTAACACAGGGTACGGCAATCAGCCCCAGCATTTT. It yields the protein CASSNTGYGNQPQHF.

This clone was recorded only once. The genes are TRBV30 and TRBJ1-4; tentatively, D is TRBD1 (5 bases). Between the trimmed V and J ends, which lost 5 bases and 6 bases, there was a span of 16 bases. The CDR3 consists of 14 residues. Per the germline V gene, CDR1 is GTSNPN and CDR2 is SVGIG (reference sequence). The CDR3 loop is CAWGLFGRDEKLFF. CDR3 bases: TGTGCCTGGGGGCTTTTCGGCAGGGATGAAAAACTGTTTTTT.

The CDR3: CASSVGTSGPTDTQYF. Here the CDR3 DNA reads TGTGCCAGCAGCGTAGGGACTAGCGGACCAACAGATACGCAGTATTTT. The chain links TRBV9 to TRBJ2-3; 10 positions match TRBD2. Germline trimming cut 0 bases from V and 3 bases from J; bases unmatched to any gene: 4. The V gene's germline CDR1 is SGDLS and CDR2 YYNGEE. The CDR3 extends over 16 amino acids.

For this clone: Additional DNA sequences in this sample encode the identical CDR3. The CDR3: CAISGLAGVTGELFF. The CDR3, as DNA: TGTGCCATCAGTGGACTAGCGGGAGTCACCGGGGAGCTGTTTTTT. The chain uses TRBV10-3 and TRBJ2-2; 12 nucleotides align to TRBD2. The junction had 1 base not matched to a gene; V was cut back by 4 bases and J by 4 bases. The CDR3 runs to 15 residues. Germline V gene lookup returns CDR1 ENHRY and CDR2 SYGVKD.

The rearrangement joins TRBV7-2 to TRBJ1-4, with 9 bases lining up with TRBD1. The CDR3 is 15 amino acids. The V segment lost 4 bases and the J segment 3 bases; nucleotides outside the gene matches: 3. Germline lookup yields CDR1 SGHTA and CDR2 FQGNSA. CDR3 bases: TGTGCCAGCAGCTGGACAGGGGCACCTAATGAAAAACTGTTTTTT. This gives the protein CASSWTGAPNEKLFF.

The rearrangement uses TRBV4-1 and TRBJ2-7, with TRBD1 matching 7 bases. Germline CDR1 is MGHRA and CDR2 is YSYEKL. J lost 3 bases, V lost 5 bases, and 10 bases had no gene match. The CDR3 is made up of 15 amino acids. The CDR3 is CASSYPGTALYEQYF. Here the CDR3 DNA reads TGCGCCAGCAGCTACCCGGGGACAGCCCTCTACGAGCAGTACTTC.

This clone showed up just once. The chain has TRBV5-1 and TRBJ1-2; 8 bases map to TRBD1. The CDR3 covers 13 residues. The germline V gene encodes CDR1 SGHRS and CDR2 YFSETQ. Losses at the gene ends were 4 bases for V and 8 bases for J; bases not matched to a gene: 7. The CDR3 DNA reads TGCGCCAGCAGCCTGGACAGGGAAGGAGGCTACACCTTC. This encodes CASSLDREGGYTF.

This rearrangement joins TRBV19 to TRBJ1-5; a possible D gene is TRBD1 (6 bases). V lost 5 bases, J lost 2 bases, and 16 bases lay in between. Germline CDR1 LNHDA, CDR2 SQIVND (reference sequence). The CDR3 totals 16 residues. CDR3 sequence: CASSFRNQGRNQPQHF. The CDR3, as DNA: TGTGCCAGTAGTTTCAGGAATCAGGGGCGCAATCAGCCCCAGCATTTT.

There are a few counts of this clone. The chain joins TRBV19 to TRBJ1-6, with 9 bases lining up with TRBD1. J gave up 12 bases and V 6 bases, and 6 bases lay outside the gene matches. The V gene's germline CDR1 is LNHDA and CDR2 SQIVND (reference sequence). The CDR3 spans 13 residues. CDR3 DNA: TGTGCCAGTAGGCCCGGACAGGGGCAACCCCTCCACTTT. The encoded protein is CASRPGQGQPLHF.

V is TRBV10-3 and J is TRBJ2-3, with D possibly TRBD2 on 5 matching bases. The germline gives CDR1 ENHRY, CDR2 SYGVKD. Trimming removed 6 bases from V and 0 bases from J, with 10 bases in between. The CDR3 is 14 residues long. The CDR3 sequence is CAISQTTSTDTQYF. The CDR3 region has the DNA TGTGCCATCAGCCAGACTACTAGCACAGATACGCAGTATTTT.

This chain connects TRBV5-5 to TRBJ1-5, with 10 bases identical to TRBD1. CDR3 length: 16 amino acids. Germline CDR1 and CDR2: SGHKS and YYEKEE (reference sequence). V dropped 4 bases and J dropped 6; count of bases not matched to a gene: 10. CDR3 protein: CASSLATGGAGQPQHF. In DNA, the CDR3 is TGTGCCAGCAGCCTCGCGACAGGGGGCGCGGGTCAGCCCCAGCATTTT.